This passage covers 21 T cell receptor beta chains from one sample sequenced in a study of tissue T cells after allogeneic stem cell transplantation. Libraries were prepared by immunoSEQ multiplex PCR; TCRdb keeps only in-frame clonotypes and omits some of them. The sample has over 5,500 clones, about half seen once; the top ten hold roughly two fifths. The time point: mouse harvest day 14 after allogeneic transplant. Each mouse received 10^7 T-cell-depleted marrow cells plus 10^6 splenic CD5+ T cells by tail vein. The material sequenced was gut tissue. The receptor source for this set is a female BALB/c mouse given C57BL/6 T cells with graft-versus-host disease after an allogeneic hematopoietic cell transplant.

Note on this clone: Gene names are mouse gene names. The read comes to an end 1 residue before the CDR3 does, leaving the germline J gene to fill in the end. The chain links TRBV24 to TRBJ2-3, with 10 bases that match TRBD2. The CDR3 is 16 amino acids. Germline V lookup: CDR1 KGHTA, CDR2 FRNEEI. With 6 bases clipped from V and 0 bases from J, the junction kept 6 bases outside the gene matches. The covered CDR3 bases are TGTGCCAGCAGCCCCGACTGGGGGGCTAGTGCAGAAACGCTGTAT. Amino acids: CASSPDWGASAETLY. The full CDR3 sequence reads CASSPDWGASAETLYF.

Regarding this clone: Genes and germline are mouse. The read ends 1 residue early relative to the CDR3; the germline J gene fills the gap. The J gene is TRBJ2-7, the V gene TRBV26; perhaps TRBD1 as D (6 bases). Trimming stripped 4 bases from V and 2 bases from J, with 6 bases between. This CDR3 has 12 amino acids. Germline V gene lookup returns CDR1 KGHPV and CDR2 FQNQEV (reference sequence). Here the CDR3 reads CASSRDTYEQYF. Partial CDR3 DNA: TGTGCCAGCAGTCGGGACACCTATGAACAGTAC.

A word on this clone: Gene names are the mouse ones. The read ends 1 residue early relative to the CDR3; the germline J gene fills the gap. The J gene is TRBJ1-3, the V gene TRBV26; maybe TRBD1 (6 bases). CDR1 and CDR2 from the germline V gene are KGHPV and FQNQEV (reference sequence). The V and J ends lost 4 bases and 4 bases respectively, with 11 bases between them. The CDR3 is 14 amino acids. The CDR3 DNA, read in part, is TGTGCCAGCAGTCCTCAGGGGACGGGAAATACGCTCTAT. Its translation is CASSPQGTGNTLY. The whole CDR3 reads CASSPQGTGNTLYF.

A note on this clone: All gene names here are mouse names. Read coverage stops 1 residue before the CDR3 terminus; the germline J gene supplies the remainder. V usage is TRBV13-2 and J usage is TRBJ2-5, with 8 bases identical to TRBD2. The CDR3 covers 16 residues. Losses at the gene ends were 3 bases for V and 2 bases for J; bases not matched to a gene: 8. Per germline, CDR1 NNHNN and CDR2 SYGAGS (reference sequence). The DNA read from the CDR3 is TGTGCCAGCGGTGTCGGCCGAACTGGGGGCCAAGACACCCAGTAC. Translating gives CASGVGRTGGQDTQY. The CDR3 in its entirety is CASGVGRTGGQDTQYF.

This clone was counted between two and nine times. Gene names follow the mouse nomenclature. From the germline J gene comes the end of the CDR3, since the read stops 1 residue before it. The chain joins TRBV1 to TRBJ1-4; no reliable D call. V was pared by 0 bases and J by 0 bases, with 5 bases between. Germline lookup yields CDR1 NSQYPW and CDR2 LRSPGD (reference sequence). This CDR3 spans 15 amino acids. The CDR3 sequence is CTCSAERISNERLFF. CDR3 DNA, as far as it was read: TGCACCTGCAGTGCAGAACGGATTTCCAACGAAAGATTATTT.

As to this clone: These gene names are mouse names. The read halts 1 residue ahead of the CDR3 end, with the missing end drawn from the germline J gene. The J gene is TRBJ2-2, the V gene TRBV3; maybe TRBD2 (7 bases). The CDR3 has 15 amino acids. Germline V gene lookup returns CDR1 SNHLY and CDR2 FYNGKV (reference sequence). With 1 base removed from V and 2 bases from J, the gap between germline ends came to 8 bases. CDR3 sequence: CASSLEGGNTGQLYF. The covered CDR3 bases are TGTGCCAGCAGCTTAGAGGGGGGGAACACCGGGCAGCTCTAC.

This clone was observed a few times. Gene names denote mouse genes. The read gets to within 1 residue of the CDR3 end, and the germline J gene fills in the rest. The chain combines TRBV3 with TRBJ2-2, with unresolved D. The CDR3 extends over 12 amino acids. V gave up 1 base and J gave up 6 bases, with 3 bases separating them. The germline gives CDR1 SNHLY, CDR2 FYNGKV (reference sequence). Here the CDR3 reads CASSLGSGQLYF. The DNA read from the CDR3 is TGTGCCAGCAGCTTAGGGTCCGGGCAGCTCTAC.

A word on this clone: Mouse names are used for the genes. The read ends 1 residue before the CDR3 terminus; that terminus is restored from the germline J gene. The genes are TRBV23 and TRBJ2-4. In germline, CDR1 is KGHTA, CDR2 FQNQQP. The CDR3 length is 12 residues. CDR3 bases read: TGCTCCAGCAGTCAAAGTCAAAACACCTTGTAC. Translating gives CSSSQSQNTLY. The whole CDR3 reads CSSSQSQNTLYF.

Turning to this clone: The gene names given are mouse names. The sequenced fragment ends 1 residue before the CDR3 boundary, so the rest is inferred from the germline J gene. V gene TRBV26 combines with J gene TRBJ2-4; tentative D call: TRBD1 (6 bases). The ends were cut back, 7 bases at V and 7 bases at J, with 15 bases in the middle. CDR1 and CDR2 (germline): KGHPV, FQNQEV (reference sequence). This CDR3 comprises 13 residues. CDR3 sequence: CASIQQGGDTLYF. Incomplete CDR3 DNA: TGTGCCAGCATCCAACAGGGTGGGGACACCTTGTAC.

The table lists this clone with a few counts. Gene names are mouse gene names. The read stops 1 residue short of the end of the CDR3; the missing end is completed from the germline J gene. The chain is built from TRBV26 and TRBJ2-7; 11 bases line up with TRBD2. CDR3 length: 14 amino acids. The germline gives CDR1 KGHPV, CDR2 FQNQEV (reference sequence). After removal of 6 bases from V and 9 bases from J, the junction contained 10 bases not matched to a gene. The part of the CDR3 DNA that was read is TGTGCCAGCAGCCCTATGGACTGGGGGGAGGGACAGTAC. It yields the protein CASSPMDWGEGQY. The CDR3 in its entirety is CASSPMDWGEGQYF. Looking up the rest from reference TRBV26 and TRBJ2-7 gives the full variable domain: NSKVIQTPRYLVKGQGQKAKMRCIPEKGHPVVFWYQQNKNNEFKFLINFQNQEVLQQIDMTEKRFSAECPSNSPCSLEIQSSEAGDSALYLCASSPMDWGEGQYFGPGTRLTVL.

In the case of this clone: Any gene name here is a mouse gene name. From the germline J gene comes the end of the CDR3, since the read stops 1 residue before it. V and J are TRBV3 and TRBJ1-4; tentative D call: TRBD1 (6 bases). CDR3 length equals 15 residues. Germline CDR1 is SNHLY and CDR2 is FYNGKV (reference sequence). V was pared by 4 bases and J by 0 bases, with 9 bases between. CDR3 DNA (partial): TGTGCCAGCAGCTCGGGACAACTTTCCAACGAAAGATTATTT. Translated, it gives CASSSGQLSNERLF. The complete CDR3 reads CASSSGQLSNERLFF.

This clone occurred a few times. Mouse germline and gene names are used. The read stops 1 residue short of the end of the CDR3; the missing end is completed from the germline J gene. The chain couples TRBV14 to TRBJ2-7, with D tentatively TRBD1 or TRBD2 (5 bases each). This CDR3 has 13 residues. Trimming took 1 base from V and 6 from J, leaving 11 bases between them. CDR1 is SGHDT, CDR2 FRDEAV, per germline. The DNA read from the CDR3 is TGTGCCAGCAGTTTCGGGGGATTGAGTGAACAGTAC. Translating it yields CASSFGGLSEQY. The CDR3 in full is CASSFGGLSEQYF.

In the case of this clone: Germline and genes here are mouse. The read terminates 1 residue before the CDR3 end, so the remaining end is supplied by the germline J gene. V is TRBV5 and J is TRBJ1-4; 9 positions match TRBD1. V lost 4 bases and J lost 7; bases outside the gene matches: 4. Germline assignment: CDR1 LGHNA and CDR2 YNLKQL (reference sequence). The CDR3 length is 14 residues. The sequenced CDR3 bases are TGTGCCAGCAGCCGGGACAGGGTTGGCGAAAGATTATTT. This encodes CASSRDRVGERLF. The CDR3 as a whole reads CASSRDRVGERLFF.

As to this clone: Gene and germline names: mouse. The read stops 1 residue short of the end of the CDR3; the missing end is completed from the germline J gene. The chain links TRBV26 to TRBJ1-4, with D hard to call. Germline V CDR1 and CDR2: KGHPV, FQNQEV (reference sequence). Between the trimmed V and J ends, which lost 4 bases and 0 bases, there was a span of 6 bases. The CDR3 consists of 14 residues. CDR3 loop: CASSREFSNERLFF. CDR3 DNA, as far as it was read: TGTGCCAGCAGTCGTGAATTTTCCAACGAAAGATTATTT.

As regards this clone: Mouse germline and gene names are used. The read ends 1 residue early relative to the CDR3; the germline J gene fills the gap. The V call is TRBV23, the J call TRBJ1-1; TRBD1, as called in the table, went unchecked against the DNA. Germline CDR1 and CDR2: KGHTA and FQNQQP. The CDR3 is 15 amino acids. The CDR3 DNA, read in part, is TGCTCCAGCAGTCAAGGGACAACTGCAAACACAGAAGTCTTC. Translation gives CSSSQGTTANTEVF. The full CDR3 protein is CSSSQGTTANTEVFF. Variable domain in full (rest from reference TRBV23 and TRBJ1-1): DAAVTQKPRYLIKMKGQEAEMKCIPEKGHTAVFWYQQKQSKELKFLIYFQNQQPLDQIDMVKERFSAVCPSSSLCSLGIRTCEAEDSALYLCSSSQGTTANTEVFFGKGTRLTVV.

With regard to this clone: Germline and genes: mouse. The read ends 1 residue before the CDR3 terminus; that terminus is restored from the germline J gene. The V and J genes are TRBV20 and TRBJ2-1; no definite D call. Germline assignment: CDR1 GFQATS and CDR2 STVNSAI. V gave up 5 bases and J gave up 7 bases, with 15 bases separating them. The CDR3 totals 13 residues. The CDR3 sequence is CGASDNYWAEQFF. The sequenced part of the CDR3 DNA is TGTGGTGCTTCAGACAATTATTGGGCTGAGCAGTTC.

In the case of this clone: Any gene name here is a mouse gene name. The CDR3 is cut off 1 residue early in the read; its end comes from the germline J gene. This chain uses TRBV26 with TRBJ2-5, with unresolved D. Germline-derived CDR1 and CDR2 are KGHPV and FQNQEV (reference sequence). With 7 bases removed from V and 3 bases from J, the gap between germline ends came to 5 bases. CDR3 length: 11 residues. CDR3 bases read: TGTGCCAGCACACTTCAAGACACCCAGTAC. Its protein is CASTLQDTQY. The whole CDR3 sequence is CASTLQDTQYF.

On this clone: Genes here carry mouse names. The read is 1 residue too short to cover the CDR3 end, so that end is filled in from the germline J gene. This chain connects TRBV19 to TRBJ2-7, with 10 bases fitting TRBD2. The CDR3 is 13 residues long. Germline CDR1 is FNHDT and CDR2 is SITEND (reference sequence). V dropped 6 bases and J dropped 2; count of bases not matched to a gene: 2. Incomplete CDR3 DNA: TGTGCCAGCAAGACTGGGGGGCCCTATGAACAGTAC. Amino acid sequence: CASKTGGPYEQY. The full CDR3 is CASKTGGPYEQYF.

This clone was picked up a small number of times. Gene names are the mouse ones. Coverage ceases 1 residue before the CDR3 finishes, and the germline J gene fills in the end. The chain employs TRBV26 and TRBJ1-4; D gene uncertain. The CDR3 totals 11 residues. Germline CDR1 reads KGHPV; CDR2 reads FQNQEV (reference sequence). V lost 4 bases and J lost 3, with 0 bases in between. Partial CDR3 DNA: TGTGCCAGCAGTCCCAACGAAAGATTATTT. Translated: CASSPNERLF. The full CDR3 protein reads CASSPNERLFF.

Remarks on this clone: Gene names are the mouse ones. This CDR3 reads CASSSTGYAEQFF. The part of the CDR3 DNA that was read is TGTGCCAGCAGTTCGACAGGGTATGCTGAGCAGTTC. The rearrangement joins TRBV26 to TRBJ2-1; 7 nucleotides match TRBD1. The read ends 1 residue before the CDR3 terminus; that terminus is restored from the germline J gene. V lost 5 bases, J lost 4 bases, and 2 bases stayed unmatched. The CDR3 has 13 amino acids. Germline V lookup: CDR1 KGHPV, CDR2 FQNQEV (reference sequence).

In the case of this clone: The genes are named according to mouse. With the read ending 1 residue before the CDR3 end, the germline J gene is used to fill in that end. The chain links TRBV13-2 to TRBJ2-7, with TRBD2 identical over 10 bases. The CDR3 has 15 residues. CDR1 and CDR2 from the germline V gene are NNHNN and SYGAGS (reference sequence). Trimming removed 7 bases from V and 1 base from J; junction bases left unmatched: 8. The DNA read from the CDR3 is TGTGCCAGCAGCCCTTTACTGGGGGGGTCCTATGAACAGTAC. This sequence encodes CASSPLLGGSYEQY. The CDR3, in full, reads CASSPLLGGSYEQYF.